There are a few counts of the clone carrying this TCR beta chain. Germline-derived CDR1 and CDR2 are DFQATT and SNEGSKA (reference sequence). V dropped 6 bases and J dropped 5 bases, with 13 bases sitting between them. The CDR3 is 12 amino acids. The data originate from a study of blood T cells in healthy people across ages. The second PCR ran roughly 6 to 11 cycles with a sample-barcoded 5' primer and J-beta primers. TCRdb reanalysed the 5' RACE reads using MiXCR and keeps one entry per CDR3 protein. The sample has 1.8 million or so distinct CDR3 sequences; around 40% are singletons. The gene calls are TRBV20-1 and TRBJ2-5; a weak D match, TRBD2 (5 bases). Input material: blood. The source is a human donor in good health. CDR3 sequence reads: CSAAPRGETQYF. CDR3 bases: TGCAGTGCCGCACCTCGAGGGGAGACCCAGTACTTC.